This is a list of T cell receptor beta chains from one sample in a study of vaccination effects on CD4 cells after COVID-19. Their antigens remain unidentified. Using immunoSEQ multiplex PCR, the repertoire was profiled, and TCRdb retains in-frame clones only, with some absent. The sample includes nearly 30,000 clones, roughly 81% of them seen just once. The sample here was CD4+ T cells from PBMCs cultured with HCoV-229E spike peptides, taken after COVID-19 vaccination. The source is a human donor who received a COVID-19 vaccine. The CDR3 runs from the conserved cysteine through the conserved F or W. The size field is filled for only some rows; it gives once, few, many or a size class.

TRBV10-3	few	TRBJ1-2	CAISEPGGLDNSGGYTF
TRBV6-4	NA	TRBJ1-2	CASSRDSLSNYGYTF
TRBV30	NA	TRBJ1-2	CAWSVLGQGAYGYTF
TRBV6-5	few	TRBJ1-2	CASSYSGFNSGGYTF
TRBV6-5	NA	TRBJ2-1	CASRLQAASNEQFF
TRBV29-1	NA	TRBJ1-6	CSVRDVANANSPLHF
TRBV5-1	NA	TRBJ2-7	CASIDGQGETYEQYF
TRBV5-5	NA	TRBJ2-1	CASSPLGSYNEQFF
TRBV5-1	NA	TRBJ2-6	CASSPTTDRSSGANVLTF
TRBV6-5	few	TRBJ2-1	CAAKAGRGGDEQFF
TRBV7-2	NA	TRBJ1-5	CASSWGGVQPQHF
TRBV10-3	few	TRBJ1-5	CAISDSNQPQHF
TRBV5-1	NA	TRBJ2-7	CASSLGTSGGSYEQYF
TRBV7-9	NA	TRBJ1-6	CASGTQGTYNSPLHF
TRBV5-1	NA	TRBJ2-7	CASSPPTSGSVDEQYF
TRBV20-1	NA	TRBJ1-1	CSARDYGRAFF
TRBV18	NA	TRBJ1-4	CASSLNRGRANEKLFF
TRBV10-1	NA	TRBJ2-5	CASSESLTGGQETQYF
TRBV25-1	few	TRBJ2-7	CASSGPERGYYEQYF
TRBV6-1	NA	TRBJ2-6	CASSEVGQRAGANVLTF
TRBV3-1/TRBV3-2	once	TRBJ2-1	CASSQQSPYSYNEQFF
TRBV5-8	NA	TRBJ1-2	CASSFQRHYGYTF
TRBV6-5	few	TRBJ1-5	CATATGQDQPQHF
TRBV13	NA	TRBJ1-1	CASSLRHEAFF
TRBV30	few	TRBJ1-6	CAWGTGGSVWSPLHF
TRBV11-2	NA	TRBJ2-7	CASSRRNYEQYF
TRBV9	NA	TRBJ2-1	CASSEGEGSYNEQFF
TRBV27	NA	TRBJ2-5	CASAWERSYQETQYF
TRBV18	NA	TRBJ1-1	CASSPQDLLNTEAFF
TRBV27	NA	TRBJ2-1	CASSSLGDREGRAYNEQFF
TRBV2	NA	TRBJ1-1	CASSWVYEAFF